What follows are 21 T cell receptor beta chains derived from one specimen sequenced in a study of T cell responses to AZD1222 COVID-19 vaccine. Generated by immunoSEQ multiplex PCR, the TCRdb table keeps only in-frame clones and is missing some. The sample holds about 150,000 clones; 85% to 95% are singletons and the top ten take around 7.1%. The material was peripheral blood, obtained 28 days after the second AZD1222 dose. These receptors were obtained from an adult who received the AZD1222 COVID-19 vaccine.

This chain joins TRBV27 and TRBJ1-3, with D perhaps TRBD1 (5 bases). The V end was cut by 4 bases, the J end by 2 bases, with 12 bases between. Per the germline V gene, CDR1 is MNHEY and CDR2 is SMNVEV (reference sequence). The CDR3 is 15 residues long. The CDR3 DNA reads TGTGCCAGCAGTTCGGGGCAGCGACCTGGAAACACCATATATTTT. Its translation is CASSSGQRPGNTIYF.

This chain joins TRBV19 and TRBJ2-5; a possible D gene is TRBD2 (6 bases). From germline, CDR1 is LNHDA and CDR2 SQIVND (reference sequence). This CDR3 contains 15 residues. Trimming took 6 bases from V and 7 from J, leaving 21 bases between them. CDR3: CASRRTQGWGGTQYF. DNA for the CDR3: TGTGCCAGTAGGCGAACCCAGGGTTGGGGAGGGACCCAGTACTTC.

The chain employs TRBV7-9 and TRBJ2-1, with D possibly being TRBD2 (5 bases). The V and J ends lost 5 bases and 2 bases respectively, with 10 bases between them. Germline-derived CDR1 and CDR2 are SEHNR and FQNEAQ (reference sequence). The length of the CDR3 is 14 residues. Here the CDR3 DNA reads TGTGCCAGCAGCCCGCCCGGGACCTACAATGAGCAGTTCTTC. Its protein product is CASSPPGTYNEQFF.

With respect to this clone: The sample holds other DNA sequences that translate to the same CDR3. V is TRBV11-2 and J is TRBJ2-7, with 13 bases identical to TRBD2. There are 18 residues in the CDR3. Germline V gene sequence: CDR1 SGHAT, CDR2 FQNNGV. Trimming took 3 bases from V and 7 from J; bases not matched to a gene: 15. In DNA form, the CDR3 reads TGTGCCAGCAGCTTTGCCCCGGGACTAGCGGGGCGTCGGGGAGAGCAGTACTTC. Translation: CASSFAPGLAGRRGEQYF.

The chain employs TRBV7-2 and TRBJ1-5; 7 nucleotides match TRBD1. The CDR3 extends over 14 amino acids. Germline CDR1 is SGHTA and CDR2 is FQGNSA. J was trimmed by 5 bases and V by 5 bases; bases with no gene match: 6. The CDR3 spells CASSVTGPYQPQHF. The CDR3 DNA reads TGTGCCAGCAGCGTGACAGGGCCTTATCAGCCCCAGCATTTT.

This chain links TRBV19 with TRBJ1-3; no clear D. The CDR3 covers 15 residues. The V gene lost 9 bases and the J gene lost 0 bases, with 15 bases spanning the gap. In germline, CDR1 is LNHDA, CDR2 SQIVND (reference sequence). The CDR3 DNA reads TGTGCCAGCGTTACCCCTGAACGCTCTGGAAACACCATATATTTT. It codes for CASVTPERSGNTIYF.

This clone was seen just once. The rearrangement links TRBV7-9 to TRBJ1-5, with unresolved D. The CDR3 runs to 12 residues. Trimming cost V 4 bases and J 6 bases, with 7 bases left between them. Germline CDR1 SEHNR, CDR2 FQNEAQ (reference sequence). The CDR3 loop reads CASSSAGQPQHF. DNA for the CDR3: TGTGCCAGCAGCTCGGCGGGTCAGCCCCAGCATTTT.

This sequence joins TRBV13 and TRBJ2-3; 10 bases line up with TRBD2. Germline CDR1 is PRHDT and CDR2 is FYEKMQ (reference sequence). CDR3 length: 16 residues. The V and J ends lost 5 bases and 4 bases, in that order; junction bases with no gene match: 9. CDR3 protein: CASSASSGGAADTQYF. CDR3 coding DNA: TGTGCCAGCAGCGCAAGCAGCGGGGGGGCCGCAGATACGCAGTATTTT.

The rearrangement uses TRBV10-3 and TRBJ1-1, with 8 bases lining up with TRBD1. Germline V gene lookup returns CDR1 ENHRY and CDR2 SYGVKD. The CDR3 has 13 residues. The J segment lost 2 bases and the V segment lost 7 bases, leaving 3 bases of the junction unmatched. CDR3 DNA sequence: TGTGCCATCAATCAGGGGGCCAACACTGAAGCTTTCTTT. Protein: CAINQGANTEAFF.

The CDR3: CASRTTGAPLHF. The DNA for the CDR3 is TGTGCCAGCAGAACGACAGGAGCTCCCCTCCACTTT. The rearrangement links TRBV12-3 or TRBV12-4 to TRBJ1-6, with a possible D match to TRBD1 (6 bases). V lost 6 bases, J lost 13 bases, and 13 bases lay in between. The CDR3 consists of 12 residues.

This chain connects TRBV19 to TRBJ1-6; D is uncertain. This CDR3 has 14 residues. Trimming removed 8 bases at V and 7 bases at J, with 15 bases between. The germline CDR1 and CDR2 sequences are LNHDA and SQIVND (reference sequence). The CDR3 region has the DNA TGTGCCAGTCACGGAGGGCGCCAAAATTCACCCCTCCACTTT. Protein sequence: CASHGGRQNSPLHF.

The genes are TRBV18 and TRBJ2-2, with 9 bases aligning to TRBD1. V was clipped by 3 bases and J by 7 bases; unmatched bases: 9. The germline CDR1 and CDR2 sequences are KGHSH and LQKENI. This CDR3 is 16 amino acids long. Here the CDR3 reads CASSPYGQGRGGELFF. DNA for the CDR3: TGTGCCAGCTCACCTTATGGACAGGGGCGTGGCGGGGAGCTGTTTTTT.

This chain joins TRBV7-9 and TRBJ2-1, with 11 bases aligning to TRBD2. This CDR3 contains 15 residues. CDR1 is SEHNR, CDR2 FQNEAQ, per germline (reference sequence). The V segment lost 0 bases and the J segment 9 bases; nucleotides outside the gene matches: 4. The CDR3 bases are TGTGCCAGCAGCTTAGCTAGCGGGGGGGCAAGTGAGCAGTTCTTC. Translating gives CASSLASGGASEQFF.

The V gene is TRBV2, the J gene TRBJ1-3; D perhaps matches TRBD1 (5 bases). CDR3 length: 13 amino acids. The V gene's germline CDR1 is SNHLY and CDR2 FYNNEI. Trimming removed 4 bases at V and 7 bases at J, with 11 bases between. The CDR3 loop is CASSAGPGNTIYF. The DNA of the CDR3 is TGTGCCAGCAGTGCGGGTCCAGGGAACACCATATATTTT.

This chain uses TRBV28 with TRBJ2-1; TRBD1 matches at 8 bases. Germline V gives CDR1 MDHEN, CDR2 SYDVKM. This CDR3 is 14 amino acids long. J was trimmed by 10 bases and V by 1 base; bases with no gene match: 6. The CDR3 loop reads CASSLLDRVAEQFF. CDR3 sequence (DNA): TGTGCCAGCAGTTTATTGGACAGGGTGGCGGAGCAGTTCTTC.

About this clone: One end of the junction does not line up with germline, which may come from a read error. CDR3 protein: CASSLEGSDNYGYTF. The CDR3 DNA reads TGTGCCAGTAGTCTAGAGGGGTCGGACAACTATGGCTACACCTTC. The V and J genes are TRBV19 and TRBJ1-2; weak D call: TRBD1 (5 bases). CDR1 is LNHDA, CDR2 SQIVND, per germline (reference sequence). This CDR3 has 15 residues. Full variable domain (remainder filled in from reference TRBV19 and TRBJ1-2): DGGITQSPKYLFRKEGQNVTLSCEQNLNHDAMYWYRQDPGQGLRLIYYSQIVNDFQKGDIAEGYSVSREKKESFPLTVTSAQKNPTAFYLCASSLEGSDNYGYTFGSGTRLTVV.

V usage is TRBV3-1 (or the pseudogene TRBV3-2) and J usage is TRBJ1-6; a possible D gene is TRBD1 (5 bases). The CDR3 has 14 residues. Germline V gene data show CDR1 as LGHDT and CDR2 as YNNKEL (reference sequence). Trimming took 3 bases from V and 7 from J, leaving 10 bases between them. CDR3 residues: CASSHRRGNSPLHF. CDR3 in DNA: TGTGCCAGCAGCCATAGGCGGGGGAATTCACCCCTCCACTTT.

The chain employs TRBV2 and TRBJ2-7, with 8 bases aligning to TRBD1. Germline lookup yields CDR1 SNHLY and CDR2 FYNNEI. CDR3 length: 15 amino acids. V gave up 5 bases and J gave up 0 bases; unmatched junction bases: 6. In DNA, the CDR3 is TGTGCCAGCAGTAGAGGACAGGGTGTCTCCTACGAGCAGTACTTC. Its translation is CASSRGQGVSYEQYF.

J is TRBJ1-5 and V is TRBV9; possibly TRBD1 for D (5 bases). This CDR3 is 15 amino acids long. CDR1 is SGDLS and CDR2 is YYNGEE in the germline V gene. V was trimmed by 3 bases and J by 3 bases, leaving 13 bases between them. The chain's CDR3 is CASSGDGATNQPQHF. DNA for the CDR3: TGTGCCAGCAGCGGGGACGGAGCTACCAATCAGCCCCAGCATTTT.

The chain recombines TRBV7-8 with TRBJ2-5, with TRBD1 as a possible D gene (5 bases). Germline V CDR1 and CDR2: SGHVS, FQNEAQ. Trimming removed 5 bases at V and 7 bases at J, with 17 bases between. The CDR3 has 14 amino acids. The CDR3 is CASSRKGQIGTQYF. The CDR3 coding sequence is TGTGCCAGCAGCCGGAAGGGGCAAATAGGGACCCAGTACTTC.

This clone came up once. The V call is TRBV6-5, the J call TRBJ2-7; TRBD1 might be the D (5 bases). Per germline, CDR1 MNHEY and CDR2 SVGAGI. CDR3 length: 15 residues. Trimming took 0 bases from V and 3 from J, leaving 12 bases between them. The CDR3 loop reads CASSYSSGFHYEQYF. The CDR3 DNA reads TGTGCCAGCAGTTACTCGTCAGGGTTTCACTACGAGCAGTACTTC.